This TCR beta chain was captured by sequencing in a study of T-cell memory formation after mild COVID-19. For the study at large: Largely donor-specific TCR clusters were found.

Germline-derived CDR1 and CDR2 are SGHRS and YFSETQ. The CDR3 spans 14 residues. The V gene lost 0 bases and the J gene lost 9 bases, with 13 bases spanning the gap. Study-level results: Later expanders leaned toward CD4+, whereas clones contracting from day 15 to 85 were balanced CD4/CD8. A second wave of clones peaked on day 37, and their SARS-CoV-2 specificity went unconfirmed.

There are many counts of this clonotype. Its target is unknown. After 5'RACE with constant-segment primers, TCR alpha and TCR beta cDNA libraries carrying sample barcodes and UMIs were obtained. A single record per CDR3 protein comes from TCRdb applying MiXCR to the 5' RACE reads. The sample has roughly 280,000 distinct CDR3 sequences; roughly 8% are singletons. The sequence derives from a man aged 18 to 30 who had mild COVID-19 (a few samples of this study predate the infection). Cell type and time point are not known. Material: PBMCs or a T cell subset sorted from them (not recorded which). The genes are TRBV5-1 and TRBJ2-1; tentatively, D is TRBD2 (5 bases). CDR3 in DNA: TGCGCCAGCAGCTTGGGTCCTTTCGCGGGTGAGCAGTTCTTC. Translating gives CASSLGPFAGEQFF. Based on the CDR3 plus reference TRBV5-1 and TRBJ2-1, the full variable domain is KAGVTQTPRYLIKTRGQQVTLSCSPISGHRSVSWYQQTPGQGLQFLFEYFSETQRNKGNFPGRFSGRQFSNSRSEMNVSTLELGDSALYLCASSLGPFAGEQFFGPGTRLTVL.